The clone carrying this T cell receptor beta chain was seen repeatedly, ten times or more. This sample was taken from a study of T cell repertoires in cytomegalovirus infection. On the study more broadly: Signatures in public TCR beta sequences pointed to both CMV infection and matching HLA type.

TCRdb used MiXCR to reprocess the reads, holding one entry per CDR3 protein. The table includes about 300,000 distinct CDR3 sequences, approximately 8.9% detected once. The CDR3 loop spans 17 amino acids. The V and J ends lost 8 bases and 1 base, in that order; junction bases with no gene match: 12. Germline loops: CDR1 LNHDA, CDR2 SQIVND (reference sequence). The source of this sequence is a human donor in good health (CMV status not recorded). Some clones in this sample may be carry-over from other donors' samples. The sequencing sample was made of PBMCs. This rearrangement joins TRBV19 to TRBJ2-2; 8 nucleotides line up with TRBD1. CDR3 nucleotide sequence: TGTGCCAGTCGAACAATTCCCGGGACAGGGAACACCGGGGAGCTGTTTTTT. Protein: CASRTIPGTGNTGELFF.